In this sample, the clone carrying this TCR beta chain turned up a few times. This sample stems from a study of beta chain features in type 1 diabetes. V lost 3 bases to trimming and J lost 4 bases; unmatched junction nucleotides: 3. The germline CDR1 and CDR2 sequences are KGHSH and LQKENI. The CDR3 consists of 14 residues. The whole isolated RNA underwent reverse transcription, so sequencing captured expressed TCRB transcripts. The assay was immunoSEQ multiplex PCR, and TCRdb's table has in-frame clones only and misses some. The data contain more than 300,000 clones, about 15% of them singletons. The sequence was collected from a woman aged 18 to 35 in good health. The chain uses TRBV18 and TRBJ1-5; TRBD1 aligns across 7 bases. Input material: naive CD4+ T cells from blood. CDR3 bases: TGTGCCAGCTCACCGGGGACAGCAAATCAGCCCCAGCATTTT. This translates into CASSPGTANQPQHF.